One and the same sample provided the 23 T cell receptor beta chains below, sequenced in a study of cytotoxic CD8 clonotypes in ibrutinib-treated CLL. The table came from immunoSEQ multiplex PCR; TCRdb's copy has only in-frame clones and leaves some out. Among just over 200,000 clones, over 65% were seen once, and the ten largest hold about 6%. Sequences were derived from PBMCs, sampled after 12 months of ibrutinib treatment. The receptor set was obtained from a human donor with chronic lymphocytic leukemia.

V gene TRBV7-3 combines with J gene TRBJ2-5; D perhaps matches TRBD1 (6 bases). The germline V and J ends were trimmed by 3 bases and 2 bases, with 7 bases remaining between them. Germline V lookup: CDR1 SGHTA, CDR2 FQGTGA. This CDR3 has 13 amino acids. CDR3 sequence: CASSFGQQETQYF. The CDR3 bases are TGTGCCAGCAGCTTTGGACAGCAAGAGACCCAGTACTTC.

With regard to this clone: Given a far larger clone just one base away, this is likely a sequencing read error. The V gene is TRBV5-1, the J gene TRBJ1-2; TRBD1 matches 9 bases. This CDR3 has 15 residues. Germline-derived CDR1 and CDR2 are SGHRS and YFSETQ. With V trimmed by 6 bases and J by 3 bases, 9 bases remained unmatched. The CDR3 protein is CASNPAGTGYYGYTF. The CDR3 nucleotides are TGCGCCAGCAACCCAGCCGGGACAGGGTACTATGGCTACACCTTC.

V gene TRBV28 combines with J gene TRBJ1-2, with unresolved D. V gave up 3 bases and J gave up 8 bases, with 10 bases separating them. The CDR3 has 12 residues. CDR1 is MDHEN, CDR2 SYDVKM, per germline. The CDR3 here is CASSLDLLGYTF. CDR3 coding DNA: TGTGCCAGCAGTTTGGACCTCCTCGGCTACACCTTC.

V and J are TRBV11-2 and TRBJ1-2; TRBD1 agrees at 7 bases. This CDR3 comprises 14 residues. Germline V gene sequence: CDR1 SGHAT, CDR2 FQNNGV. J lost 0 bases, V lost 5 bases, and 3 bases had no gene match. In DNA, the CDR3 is TGTGCCAGCAGCGGGGACAGCACTAACTATGGCTACACCTTC. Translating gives CASSGDSTNYGYTF. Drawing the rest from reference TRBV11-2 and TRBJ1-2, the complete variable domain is EAGVAQSPRYKIIEKRQSVAFWCNPISGHATLYWYQQILGQGPKLLIQFQNNGVVDDSQLPKDRFSAERLKGVDSTLKIQPAKLEDSAVYLCASSGDSTNYGYTFGSGTRLTVV.

This CDR3 reads CASSPTGGSIGYTF. The CDR3 bases are TGTGCCAGCAGCCCGACAGGGGGCTCAATTGGCTACACCTTC. The rearrangement joins TRBV7-3 to TRBJ1-2; 10 positions match TRBD1. The CDR3 loop spans 14 amino acids. The germline gives CDR1 SGHTA, CDR2 FQGTGA. The V segment lost 5 bases and the J segment 7 bases; nucleotides outside the gene matches: 7.

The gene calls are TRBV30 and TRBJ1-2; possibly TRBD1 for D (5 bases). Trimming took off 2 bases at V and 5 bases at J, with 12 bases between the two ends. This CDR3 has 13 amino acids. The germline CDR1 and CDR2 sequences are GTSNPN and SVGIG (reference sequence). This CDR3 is CAWSTGLGYGYTF. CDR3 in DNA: TGTGCCTGGAGTACAGGCCTGGGGTATGGCTACACCTTC.

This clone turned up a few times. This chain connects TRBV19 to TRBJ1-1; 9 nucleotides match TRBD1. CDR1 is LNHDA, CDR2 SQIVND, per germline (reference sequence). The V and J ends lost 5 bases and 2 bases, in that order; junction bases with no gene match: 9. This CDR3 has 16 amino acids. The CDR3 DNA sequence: TGTGCCAGTAGTCCCCGGACAGGGGCGGGAAACACTGAAGCTTTCTTT. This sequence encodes CASSPRTGAGNTEAFF. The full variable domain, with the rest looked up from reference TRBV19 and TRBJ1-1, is DGGITQSPKYLFRKEGQNVTLSCEQNLNHDAMYWYRQDPGQGLRLIYYSQIVNDFQKGDIAEGYSVSREKKESFPLTVTSAQKNPTAFYLCASSPRTGAGNTEAFFGQGTRLTVV.

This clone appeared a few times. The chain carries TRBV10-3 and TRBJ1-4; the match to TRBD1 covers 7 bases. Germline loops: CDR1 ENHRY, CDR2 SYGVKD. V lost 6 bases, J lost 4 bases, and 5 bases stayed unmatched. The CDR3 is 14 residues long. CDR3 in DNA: TGTGCCATCAGGACGACAGGGATTAATGAAAAACTGTTTTTT. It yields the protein CAIRTTGINEKLFF.

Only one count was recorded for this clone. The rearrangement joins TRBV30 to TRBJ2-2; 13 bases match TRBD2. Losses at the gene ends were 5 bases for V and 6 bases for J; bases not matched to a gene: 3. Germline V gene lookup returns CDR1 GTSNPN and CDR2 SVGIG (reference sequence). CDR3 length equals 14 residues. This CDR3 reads CAWGLAGVAGELFF. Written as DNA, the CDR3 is TGTGCCTGGGGACTAGCGGGAGTTGCCGGGGAGCTGTTTTTT.

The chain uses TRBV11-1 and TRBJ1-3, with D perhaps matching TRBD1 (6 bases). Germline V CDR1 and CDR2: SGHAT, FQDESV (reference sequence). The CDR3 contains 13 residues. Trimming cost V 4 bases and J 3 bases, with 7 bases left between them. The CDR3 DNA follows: TGTGCCAGCAGCTCGGACAGTGGAAACACCATATATTTT. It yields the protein CASSSDSGNTIYF.

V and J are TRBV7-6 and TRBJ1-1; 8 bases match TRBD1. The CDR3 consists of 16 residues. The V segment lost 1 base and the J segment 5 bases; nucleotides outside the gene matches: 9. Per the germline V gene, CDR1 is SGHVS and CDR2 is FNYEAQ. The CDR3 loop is CASSLGADRAGTEAFF. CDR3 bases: TGTGCCAGCAGCTTAGGGGCGGACAGGGCGGGGACTGAAGCTTTCTTT.

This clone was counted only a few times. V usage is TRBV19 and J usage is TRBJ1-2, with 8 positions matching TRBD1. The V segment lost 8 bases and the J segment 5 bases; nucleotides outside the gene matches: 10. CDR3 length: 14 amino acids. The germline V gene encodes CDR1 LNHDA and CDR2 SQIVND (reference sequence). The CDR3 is CASSSPTGEYGYTF. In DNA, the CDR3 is TGTGCCAGTTCTTCTCCGACAGGGGAATATGGCTACACCTTC.

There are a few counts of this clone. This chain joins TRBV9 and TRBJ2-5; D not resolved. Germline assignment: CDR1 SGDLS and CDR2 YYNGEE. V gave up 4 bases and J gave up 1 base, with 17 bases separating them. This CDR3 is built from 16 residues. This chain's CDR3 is CASSLPGLSSQETQYF. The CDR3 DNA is TGTGCCAGCAGCCTCCCCGGGCTATCGAGCCAAGAGACCCAGTACTTC.

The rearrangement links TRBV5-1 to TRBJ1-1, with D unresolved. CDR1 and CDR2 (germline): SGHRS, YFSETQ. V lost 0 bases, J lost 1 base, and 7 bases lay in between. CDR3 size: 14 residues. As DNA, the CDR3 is TGCGCCAGCAGCTTGGTGACCGCGAACACTGAAGCTTTCTTT. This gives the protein CASSLVTANTEAFF.

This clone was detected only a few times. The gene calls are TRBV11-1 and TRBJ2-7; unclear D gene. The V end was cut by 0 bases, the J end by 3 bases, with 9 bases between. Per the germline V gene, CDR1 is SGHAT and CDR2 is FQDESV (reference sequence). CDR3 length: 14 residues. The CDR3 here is CASSLAWVSYEQYF. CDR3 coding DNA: TGTGCCAGCAGCTTAGCCTGGGTGAGCTACGAGCAGTACTTC. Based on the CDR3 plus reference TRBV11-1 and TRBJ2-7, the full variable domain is EAEVAQSPRYKITEKSQAVAFWCDPISGHATLYWYRQILGQGPELLVQFQDESVVDDSQLPKDRFSAERLKGVDSTLKIQPAELGDSAMYLCASSLAWVSYEQYFGPGTRLTVT.

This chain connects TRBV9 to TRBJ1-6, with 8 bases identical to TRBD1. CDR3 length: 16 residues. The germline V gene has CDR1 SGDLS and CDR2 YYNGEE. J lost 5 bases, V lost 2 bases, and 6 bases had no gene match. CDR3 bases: TGTGCCAGCAGCGTTCGCCTGGACAGGGATAATTCACCCCTCCACTTT. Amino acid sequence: CASSVRLDRDNSPLHF.

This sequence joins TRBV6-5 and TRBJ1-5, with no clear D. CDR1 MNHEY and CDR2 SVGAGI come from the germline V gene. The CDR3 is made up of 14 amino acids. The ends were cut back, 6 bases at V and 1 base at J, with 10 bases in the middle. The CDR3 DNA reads TGTGCCAGCAGAATAAGGCAGAGCAATCAGCCCCAGCATTTT. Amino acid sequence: CASRIRQSNQPQHF.

The CDR3 nucleotides are TGTGCCAGCAGCTTGTACCCGGGGGGCCCTGGGAATGAGCAGTTCTTC. Its translation is CASSLYPGGPGNEQFF. This chain uses TRBV5-6 with TRBJ2-1; maybe TRBD2 (7 bases). The CDR3 has 16 amino acids. Trimming took 1 base from V and 7 from J, leaving 18 bases between them. Germline V gene sequence: CDR1 SGHDT, CDR2 YYEEEE.

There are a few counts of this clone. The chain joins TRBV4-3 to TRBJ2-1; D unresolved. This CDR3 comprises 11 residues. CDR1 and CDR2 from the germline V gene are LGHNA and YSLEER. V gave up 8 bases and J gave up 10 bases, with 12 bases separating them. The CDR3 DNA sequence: TGCGCCAGCGGCCCCGGGCAAGAGCAGTTCTTC. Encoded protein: CASGPGQEQFF.

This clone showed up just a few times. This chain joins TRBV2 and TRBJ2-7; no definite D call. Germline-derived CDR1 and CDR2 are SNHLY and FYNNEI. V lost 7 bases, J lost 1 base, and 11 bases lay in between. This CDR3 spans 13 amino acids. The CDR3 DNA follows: TGTGCCAGCACGCCGGCAAGGTCCTACGAGCAGTACTTC. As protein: CASTPARSYEQYF. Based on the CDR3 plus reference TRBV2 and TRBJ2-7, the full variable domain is EPEVTQTPSHQVTQMGQEVILRCVPISNHLYFYWYRQILGQKVEFLVSFYNNEISEKSEIFDDQFSVERPDGSNFTLKIRSTKLEDSAMYFCASTPARSYEQYFGPGTRLTVT.

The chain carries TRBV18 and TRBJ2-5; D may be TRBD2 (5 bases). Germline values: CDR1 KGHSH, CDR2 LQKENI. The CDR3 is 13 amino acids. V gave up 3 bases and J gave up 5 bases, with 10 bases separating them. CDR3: CASSPDYGETQYF. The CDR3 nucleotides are TGTGCCAGCTCACCCGACTATGGGGAGACCCAGTACTTC.

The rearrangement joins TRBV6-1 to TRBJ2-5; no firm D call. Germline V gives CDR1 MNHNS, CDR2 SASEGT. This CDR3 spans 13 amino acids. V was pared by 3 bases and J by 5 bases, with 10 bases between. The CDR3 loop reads CASSDTPKETQYF. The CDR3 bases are TGTGCCAGCAGTGATACTCCGAAGGAGACCCAGTACTTC.

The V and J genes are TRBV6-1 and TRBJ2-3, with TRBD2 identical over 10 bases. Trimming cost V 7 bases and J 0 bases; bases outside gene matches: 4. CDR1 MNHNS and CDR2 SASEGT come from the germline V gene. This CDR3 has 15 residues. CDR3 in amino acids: CASTSGSSSTDTQYF. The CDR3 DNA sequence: TGTGCCAGCACTAGCGGGAGCTCTAGCACAGATACGCAGTATTTT.